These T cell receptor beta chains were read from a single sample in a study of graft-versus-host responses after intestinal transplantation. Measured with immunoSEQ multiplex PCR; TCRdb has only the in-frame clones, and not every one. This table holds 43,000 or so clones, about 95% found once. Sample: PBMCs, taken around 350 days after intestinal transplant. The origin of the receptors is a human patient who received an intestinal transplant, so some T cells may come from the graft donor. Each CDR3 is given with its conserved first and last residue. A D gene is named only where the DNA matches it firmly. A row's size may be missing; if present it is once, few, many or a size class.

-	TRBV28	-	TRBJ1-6	CAGTDRSFNSPLHF	TGTGCCGGTACAGACAGATCCTTCAATTCACCCCTCCACTTT
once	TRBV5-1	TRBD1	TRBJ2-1	CASTPGQLGNEQFF	TGCGCCAGCACCCCGGGACAGTTGGGCAATGAGCAGTTCTTC
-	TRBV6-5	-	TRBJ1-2	CASSYSDSLTYGYTF	TGTGCCAGCAGTTACTCGGACAGCCTCACCTATGGCTACACCTTC
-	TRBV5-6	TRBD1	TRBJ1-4	CASSLWNRGGEKLFF	TGTGCCAGCAGCTTGTGGAACAGGGGCGGCGAAAAACTGTTTTTT
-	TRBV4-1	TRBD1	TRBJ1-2	CASSPGQGALDGYTF	TGTGCCAGCAGCCCGGGACAGGGGGCCCTCGATGGCTACACCTTC
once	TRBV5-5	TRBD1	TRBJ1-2	CASSLAVGKPRGLYGYTF	TGTGCCAGCAGCTTGGCCGTTGGTAAGCCCAGGGGGCTTTATGGCTACACCTTC
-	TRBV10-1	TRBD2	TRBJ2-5	CASSVFSGRFETQYF	TGCGCCAGCAGTGTGTTTAGCGGGAGGTTCGAGACCCAGTACTTC
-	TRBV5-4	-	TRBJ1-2	CASSLYTVTAYGYTF	TGTGCCAGCAGCTTGTATACGGTTACAGCCTATGGCTACACCTTC
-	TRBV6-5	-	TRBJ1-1	CASSEVTENTEAFF	TGTGCCAGCAGTGAAGTTACGGAGAACACTGAAGCTTTCTTT
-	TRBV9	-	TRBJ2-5	CASSVAEGKETQYF	TGTGCCAGCAGCGTAGCTGAGGGAAAAGAGACCCAGTACTTC
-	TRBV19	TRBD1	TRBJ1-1	CASRARGTGPEAFF	TGTGCCAGTAGGGCGAGGGGGACAGGACCTGAAGCTTTCTTT
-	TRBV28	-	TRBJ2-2	CASSLYMGGTGELFF	TGTGCCAGCAGTTTATATATGGGAGGCACCGGGGAGCTGTTTTTT
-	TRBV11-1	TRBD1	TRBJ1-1	CASSGRQGSVIGDTEAFF	TGTGCCAGCAGCGGCAGACAGGGGTCAGTGATTGGGGACACTGAAGCTTTCTTT
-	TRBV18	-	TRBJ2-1	CASSRLRAGSDEQFF	TGTGCCAGCTCACGTTTACGAGCTGGGTCGGATGAGCAGTTCTTC
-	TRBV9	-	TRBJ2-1	CASSVREYNEQFF	TGTGCCAGCAGCGTCAGGGAATACAATGAGCAGTTCTTC
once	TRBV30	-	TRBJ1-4	CAWMAGVEKLFF	TGTGCCTGGATGGCAGGGGTTGAAAAACTGTTTTTT
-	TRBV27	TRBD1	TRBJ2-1	CASRTGSYNEQFF	TGTGCCAGCAGGACAGGGTCCTACAATGAGCAGTTCTTC
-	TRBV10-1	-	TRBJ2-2	CASSKTTGELFF	TGCGCCAGCAGTAAGACCACCGGGGAGCTGTTTTTT
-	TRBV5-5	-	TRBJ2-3	CASSLRGTVGDTQYF	TGTGCCAGCAGCTTGCGGGGGACAGTGGGGGATACGCAGTATTTT
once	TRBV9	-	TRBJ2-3	CASSAGFSTDTQYF	TGTGCCAGCAGCGCGGGGTTTAGCACAGATACGCAGTATTTT
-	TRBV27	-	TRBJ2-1	CASSLHGSSYNEQFF	TGTGCCAGCAGTTTGCACGGGAGTTCCTACAATGAGCAGTTCTTC
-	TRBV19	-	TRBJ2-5	CASIPLTRQETQYF	TGTGCCAGCATTCCCCTGACTAGACAAGAGACCCAGTACTTC
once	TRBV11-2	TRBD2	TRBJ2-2	CASSLDPPHSGGAFTGELFF	TGTGCCAGCAGCTTAGACCCACCCCATAGCGGGGGGGCTTTTACCGGGGAGCTGTTTTTT
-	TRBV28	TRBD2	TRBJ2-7	CASRLAGPYEQYF	TGTGCCAGCAGACTAGCGGGTCCCTACGAGCAGTACTTC
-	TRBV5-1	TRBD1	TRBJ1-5	CASSLGQGSYQPQHF	TGCGCCAGCAGCTTGGGACAGGGGTCGTATCAGCCCCAGCATTTT
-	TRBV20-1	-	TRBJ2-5	CSGRSQETQYF	TGCAGCGGACGTAGCCAAGAGACCCAGTACTTC
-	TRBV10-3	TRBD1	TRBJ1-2	CASLGQQRRGYTF	TGTGCCAGCTTGGGACAGCAAAGACGGGGCTACACCTTC
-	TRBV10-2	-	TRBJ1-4	CASRGYREGEKLFF	TGCGCCAGCAGGGGTTATAGGGAGGGTGAAAAACTGTTTTTT
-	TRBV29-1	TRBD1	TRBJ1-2	CSVGRGETGGYGYTF	TGCAGCGTTGGAAGAGGGGAGACAGGGGGCTATGGCTACACCTTC